Sequencing of this T cell receptor beta chain was carried out in a study of T cell responses to AZD1222 COVID-19 vaccine. The wider study: Timing groups of about 4 and about 12 weeks for second doses were pooled. Findings and caveats of the study: Across the whole spike, CD4 TCRs peaked at regions 160-218 and 743-854.

Sequencing used immunoSEQ multiplex PCR; TCRdb keeps in-frame clones, though not all of them. In the table there are 90,000 to 110,000 clones, approximately 90% of which are singletons. Germline lookup yields CDR1 MNHEY and CDR2 SVGAGI. The CDR3 is made up of 14 amino acids. V lost 2 bases and J lost 0, with 5 bases in between. By frequency in the sample, this clone is medium-sized (0.01 to 0.1%). As yet, its antigen is unknown. This chain links TRBV6-5 with TRBJ1-3; D gene unclear. The source of this sequence is an adult in good health. The sample was peripheral blood, taken on day 0 of AZD1222 vaccination. CDR3 in amino acids: CASSYMSSGNTIYF. The DNA for the CDR3 is TGTGCCAGCAGTTACATGAGCTCTGGAAACACCATATATTTT.